Listed below are T cell receptor beta chains from one sample, sequenced in a study of blood T cell repertoires in COVID-19. The repertoire was sequenced with immunoSEQ multiplex PCR; TCRdb's copy has only in-frame clones and lacks some. Here the sample spans 150,000 or so clones, over 85% being singletons. Specimen: peripheral blood. The receptor source for this set is a woman aged 45 to 65 with acute or convalescent COVID-19. Each CDR3 is given with its conserved first and last residue. Each record gives: CDR3 protein, V gene, D gene, CDR3 length. A D gene is named only where the DNA matches it firmly.

CDR3 protein: CASSLSNNSPLHF; V gene: TRBV7-3; D gene: .; CDR3 length: 13
CDR3 protein: CASGSGPSNQDRTEAFF; V gene: TRBV12-5; D gene: TRBD1; CDR3 length: 17
CDR3 protein: CASSRTGGFYEQYF; V gene: TRBV19; D gene: TRBD1; CDR3 length: 14
CDR3 protein: CATQGDFEKLFF; V gene: TRBV6-5; D gene: TRBD1; CDR3 length: 12
CDR3 protein: CASSDSGTSFQETQYF; V gene: TRBV6-1; D gene: .; CDR3 length: 16
CDR3 protein: CASSLSRNVEAFF; V gene: TRBV27; D gene: .; CDR3 length: 13
CDR3 protein: CASSETRHLIATNEKLFF; V gene: TRBV2; D gene: .; CDR3 length: 18
CDR3 protein: CASRPGGSGYTGELFF; V gene: TRBV2; D gene: .; CDR3 length: 16
CDR3 protein: CASSLTGQGDTEAFF; V gene: TRBV7-3; D gene: TRBD1; CDR3 length: 15
CDR3 protein: CASSINVEGYTF; V gene: TRBV19; D gene: .; CDR3 length: 12
CDR3 protein: CASSPRTSAAYEQYF; V gene: TRBV3-1/TRBV3-2; D gene: TRBD2; CDR3 length: 15
CDR3 protein: CASSRDTDQPQHF; V gene: TRBV2; D gene: .; CDR3 length: 13
CDR3 protein: CATSQRQGFYGYTF; V gene: TRBV15; D gene: TRBD1; CDR3 length: 14
CDR3 protein: CSATPGTATNEKLFF; V gene: TRBV29-1; D gene: TRBD1; CDR3 length: 15
CDR3 protein: CASSLSGTSDPETQYF; V gene: TRBV4-1; D gene: TRBD2; CDR3 length: 16
CDR3 protein: CASSLQSEAFF; V gene: TRBV11-2; D gene: .; CDR3 length: 11
CDR3 protein: CASSPPLGPQEKLFF; V gene: TRBV7-2; D gene: .; CDR3 length: 15